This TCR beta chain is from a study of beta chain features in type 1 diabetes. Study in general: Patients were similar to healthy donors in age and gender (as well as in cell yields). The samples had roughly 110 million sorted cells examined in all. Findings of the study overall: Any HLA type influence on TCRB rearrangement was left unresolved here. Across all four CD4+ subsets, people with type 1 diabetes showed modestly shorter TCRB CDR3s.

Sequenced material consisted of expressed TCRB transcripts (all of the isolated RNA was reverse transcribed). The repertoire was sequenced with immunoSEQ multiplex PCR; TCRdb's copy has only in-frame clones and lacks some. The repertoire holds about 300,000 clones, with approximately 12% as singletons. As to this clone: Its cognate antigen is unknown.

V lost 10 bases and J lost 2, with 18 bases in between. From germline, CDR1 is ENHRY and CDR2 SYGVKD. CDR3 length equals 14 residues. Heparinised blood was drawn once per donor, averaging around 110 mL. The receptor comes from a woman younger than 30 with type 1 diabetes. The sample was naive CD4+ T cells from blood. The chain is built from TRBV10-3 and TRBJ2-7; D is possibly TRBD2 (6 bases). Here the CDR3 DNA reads TGTGCCAGCGCCGCCAGCGGAGGGACCTACGAGCAGTACTTC. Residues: CASAASGGTYEQYF.